This T cell receptor beta chain emerged from a study of blood T cell repertoires in COVID-19. Study processing details: The assay estimated nucleated cells by amplifying reference gene primers. Sequencing was performed with immunoSEQ multiplex PCR; in TCRdb, only in-frame clones are kept and a portion is missing. Clone size and the V and J calls come from that table; the DNA yielded D and trimming. The sample lists some 130,000 clones; about 87% were seen once. V dropped 1 base and J dropped 1; count of bases not matched to a gene: 8. CDR3 length equals 17 residues. From germline, CDR1 is LNHNV and CDR2 YYDKDF (reference sequence).

Sequencing was done on a sample of peripheral blood. The sequence was collected from a man between 45 and 60 years old with acute or convalescent COVID-19. The rearrangement joins TRBV15 to TRBJ2-3; 7 bases match TRBD2. The CDR3 spells CATSRGMRGGGTDTQYF. In DNA, the CDR3 is TGTGCCACCAGCAGAGGGATGCGCGGGGGTGGCACAGATACGCAGTATTTT.